This T cell receptor beta chain was recorded in a study of OX40 agonist ivuxolimab in advanced cancers. Overall study context: Patients were treated with ivuxolimab, an agonistic anti-OX40 (CD134) antibody.

Whole-study findings and limits: In general, CD8+ T cells held more expanded clones than CD4+ did, on average.

Comment on this clone: What it recognizes is unknown.

The CDR3 has 14 residues. Losses at the gene ends were 5 bases for V and 6 bases for J; bases not matched to a gene: 9. CDR1 is SGHRS, CDR2 YFSETQ, per germline. Method: immunoSEQ multiplex PCR; TCRdb's copy keeps in-frame clones and lacks some. The table has more than 100,000 clones, 85% to 95% seen once. The genes are TRBV5-1 and TRBJ2-3; 7 bases line up with TRBD2. The source of this sequence is an adult with an advanced solid tumor such as melanoma, head and neck, liver or kidney cancer. Source: CD4+ or CD8+ T cells sorted from blood, taken in a trial of the OX40 agonist ivuxolimab. CDR3 loop: CASSPVGGSDTQYF. The CDR3 coding sequence is TGCGCCAGCAGTCCCGTCGGGGGGAGCGATACGCAGTATTTT.